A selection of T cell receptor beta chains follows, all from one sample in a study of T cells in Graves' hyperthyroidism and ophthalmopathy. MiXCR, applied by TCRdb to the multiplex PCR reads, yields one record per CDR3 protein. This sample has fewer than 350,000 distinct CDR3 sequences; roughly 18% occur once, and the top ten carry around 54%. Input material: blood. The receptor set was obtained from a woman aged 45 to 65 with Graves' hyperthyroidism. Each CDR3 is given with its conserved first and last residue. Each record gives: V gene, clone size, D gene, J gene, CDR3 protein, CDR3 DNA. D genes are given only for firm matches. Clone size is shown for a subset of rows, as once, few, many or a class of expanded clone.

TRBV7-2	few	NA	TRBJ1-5	CASSLEPGPQHF	TGTGCCAGCAGCTTAGAACCTGGGCCCCAGCATTTT
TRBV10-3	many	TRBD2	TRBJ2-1	CAIRDPSGGQNEQFF	TGTGCCATCAGGGACCCTAGCGGGGGTCAGAATGAGCAGTTCTTC
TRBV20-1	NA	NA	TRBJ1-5	CSASSGEIQPQHF	TGCAGTGCTAGTTCAGGGGAGATTCAGCCCCAGCATTTT
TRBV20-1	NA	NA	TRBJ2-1	CSARPGRRADEQFF	TGCAGTGCTAGACCTGGCCGCAGGGCGGATGAGCAGTTCTTC
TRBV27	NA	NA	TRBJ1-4	CASSWDRRNEKLFF	TGTGCCAGCAGTTGGGACCGGCGTAATGAAAAACTGTTTTTT
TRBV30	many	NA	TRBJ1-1	CAWSVWTANTEAFF	TGTGCCTGGAGTGTTTGGACAGCGAACACTGAAGCTTTCTTT
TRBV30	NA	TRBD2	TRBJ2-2	CAWSVPGLAGIGELFF	TGTGCCTGGAGTGTACCCGGACTAGCGGGGATCGGGGAGCTGTTTTTT
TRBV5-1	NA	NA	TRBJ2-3	CASSQTPTRTSTDTQYF	TGCGCCAGCAGCCAAACGCCTACTAGGACTAGCACAGATACGCAGTATTTT
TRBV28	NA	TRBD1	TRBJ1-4	CASSLLEDRECEKLFF	TGTGCCAGCAGTTTATTGGAGGACAGGGAGTGTGAAAAACTGTTTTTT
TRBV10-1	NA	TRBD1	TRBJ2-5	CASSESGQDETQYF	TGCGCCAGCAGTGAGTCAGGACAGGATGAGACCCAGTACTTC
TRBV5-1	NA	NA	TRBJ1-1	CVSSPTGAVGTEAFF	TGCGTCAGCAGCCCAACAGGAGCAGTTGGGACTGAAGCTTTCTTT
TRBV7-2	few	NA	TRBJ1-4	CASSLVITQRNEKLFF	TGTGCCAGCAGCTTAGTGATCACCCAACGCAATGAAAAACTGTTTTTT
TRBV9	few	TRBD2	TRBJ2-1	CASSVVGGGYNEQFF	TGTGCCAGCAGCGTAGTCGGCGGGGGTTACAATGAGCAGTTCTTC
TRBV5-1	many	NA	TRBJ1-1	CASSRQGDHSNTEAFF	TGCGCCAGCAGCCGGCAGGGTGATCACTCGAACACTGAAGCTTTCTTT
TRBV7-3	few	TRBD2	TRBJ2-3	CASSPGGGTFTDTQYF	TGTGCCAGCAGCCCCGGGGGAGGGACTTTCACAGATACGCAGTATTTT
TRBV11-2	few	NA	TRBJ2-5	CASSSRWETQYF	TGTGCCAGCAGCTCTCGGTGGGAGACCCAGTACTTC
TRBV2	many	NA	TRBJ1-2	CASSGTAYGYTF	TGTGCCAGCAGTGGAACAGCCTATGGCTACACCTTC
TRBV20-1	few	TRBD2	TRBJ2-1	CSARDSAGEDNEQFF	TGCAGTGCTAGAGATTCAGCGGGAGAGGACAATGAGCAGTTCTTC
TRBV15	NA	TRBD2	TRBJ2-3	CATSRDQELAGGDLSTDTQYF	TGTGCCACCAGCAGAGACCAGGAGCTAGCGGGGGGCGACCTTAGCACAGATACGCAGTATTTT
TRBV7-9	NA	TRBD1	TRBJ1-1	CASITSEWGQGDTEAFF	TGTGCCAGCATAACCTCCGAATGGGGACAGGGGGACACTGAAGCTTTCTTT
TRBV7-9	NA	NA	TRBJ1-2	CASSSREAVDGYTF	TGTGCCAGCAGCTCCCGGGAGGCGGTCGATGGCTACACCTTC
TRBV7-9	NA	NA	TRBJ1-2	CASSSLTAQGGYTF	TGTGCCAGCAGCTCCCTAACCGCACAGGGTGGCTACACCTTC
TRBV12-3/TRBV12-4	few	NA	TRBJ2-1	CASSLAGFSYNEQFF	TGTGCCAGCAGTTTAGCAGGGTTCTCCTACAATGAGCAGTTCTTC
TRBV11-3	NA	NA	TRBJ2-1	CASSFVTGSRSGEQFF	TGTGCCAGCAGCTTCGTTACCGGTTCGCGCTCAGGTGAGCAGTTCTTC
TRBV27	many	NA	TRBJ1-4	CASSVAGETNEKLFF	TGTGCCAGCAGTGTTGCAGGGGAAACTAATGAAAAACTGTTTTTT
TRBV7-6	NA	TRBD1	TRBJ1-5	CASSLGQGGDQPQHF	TGTGCCAGCAGCTTAGGACAGGGAGGGGATCAGCCCCAGCATTTT
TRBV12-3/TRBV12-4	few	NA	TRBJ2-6	CASTSDISGANVLTF	TGTGCCAGCACCTCCGACATCTCTGGGGCCAACGTCCTGACTTTC
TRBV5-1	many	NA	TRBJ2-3	CASSFGYGSTDTQYF	TGCGCCAGCAGCTTCGGCTACGGGAGCACAGATACGCAGTATTTT
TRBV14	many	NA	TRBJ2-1	CASSQDGWGYNEQFF	TGTGCCAGCAGCCAAGATGGTTGGGGGTACAATGAGCAGTTCTTC
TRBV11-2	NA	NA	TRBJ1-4	CASSLVREKLFF	TGTGCCAGCAGCTTAGTACGGGAAAAACTGTTTTTT
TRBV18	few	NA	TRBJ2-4	CASSAGTPKNIQYF	TGTGCCAGCTCAGCCGGGACACCCAAAAACATTCAGTACTTC
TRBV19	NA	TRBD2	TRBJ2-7	CASSGYERLAGQYEQYF	TGTGCCAGTAGCGGATACGAGAGACTAGCGGGCCAATACGAGCAGTACTTC
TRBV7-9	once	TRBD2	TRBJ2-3	CASSLTGLAGGDTQYF	TGTGCCAGCAGTCTAACGGGACTAGCGGGAGGAGATACGCAGTATTTT
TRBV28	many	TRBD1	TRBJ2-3	CASRSRQGGADTQYF	TGTGCCAGCAGGTCTAGACAGGGGGGAGCAGATACGCAGTATTTT
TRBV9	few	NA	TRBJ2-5	CASSVGEYQETQYF	TGTGCCAGCAGCGTAGGGGAGTACCAAGAGACCCAGTACTTC
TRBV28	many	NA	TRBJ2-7	CASSLSPSAVEQYF	TGTGCCAGCAGTTTAAGCCCCTCTGCCGTGGAGCAGTACTTC
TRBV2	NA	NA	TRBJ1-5	CASSEGGIGPQHF	TGTGCCAGCAGTGAGGGGGGGATCGGGCCCCAGCATTTT
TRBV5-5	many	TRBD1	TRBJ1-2	CASSFSAGTVIYGYTF	TGTGCCAGCAGCTTCTCCGCCGGGACAGTAATCTATGGCTACACCTTC
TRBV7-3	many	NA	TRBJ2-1	CASSSGGYYEQFF	TGTGCCAGCAGCTCGGGGGGCTATTATGAGCAGTTCTTC
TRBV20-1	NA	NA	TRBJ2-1	CSARVVSYNEQFF	TGCAGTGCTAGGGTAGTATCCTACAATGAGCAGTTCTTC
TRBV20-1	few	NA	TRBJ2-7	CSARGSETRQYEQYF	TGCAGTGCTAGAGGTTCGGAAACTAGGCAATACGAGCAGTACTTC
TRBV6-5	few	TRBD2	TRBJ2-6	CASSYQGGAPLSGANVLTF	TGTGCCAGCAGTTACCAGGGAGGGGCGCCCCTCTCTGGGGCCAACGTCCTGACTTTC
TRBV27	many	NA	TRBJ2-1	CASSPSSVYSYNEQFF	TGTGCCAGCAGTCCCTCTAGCGTATACTCCTACAATGAGCAGTTCTTC
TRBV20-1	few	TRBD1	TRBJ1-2	CSASGQASNYGYTF	TGCAGTGCCTCGGGACAGGCGTCTAACTATGGCTACACCTTC
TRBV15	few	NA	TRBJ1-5	CATSSRVGQPQHF	TGTGCCACCAGCAGTAGGGTCGGTCAGCCCCAGCATTTT